Detailed here is one T cell receptor beta chain. The sample comes from a study of T cell changes during pregnancy in multiple sclerosis. The table came from immunoSEQ multiplex PCR; TCRdb's copy has only in-frame clones and leaves some out. The sample lists tens of thousands of clones; 75% to 95% were seen once. This specimen consisted of CD4+ T cells from peripheral blood mononuclear cells, obtained in the second trimester of pregnancy. The sequence came from a female donor with multiple sclerosis, enrolled in a pregnancy study.

The CDR3 DNA is TGTGCCAGCAGTTTAGACGGCGGCAATGAAAAACTGTTTTTT. Protein product: CASSLDGGNEKLFF. V usage is TRBV28 and J usage is TRBJ1-4; no reliable D call. Germline V CDR1 and CDR2: MDHEN, SYDVKM. V was shortened by 2 bases and J by 5 bases, with 9 bases between the two germline ends. The CDR3 has 14 amino acids.